The 3 T cell receptor beta chains given below trace back to one sample, sequenced in a study of OX40 agonist ivuxolimab in advanced cancers. The assay was immunoSEQ multiplex PCR, and TCRdb's table has in-frame clones only and misses some. The top ten clones hold around a fifth of a sample with under 150 clones, around 75% of them seen once. Sampling was conducted in a trial of the OX40 agonist ivuxolimab. These receptors all come from an adult with an advanced solid tumor such as melanoma, head and neck, liver or kidney cancer.

In nucleotides, the CDR3 is TGCGCCAGCAGTAGGGGGGGTGCGGCTAATGAAAAACTGTTTTTT. Translation: CASSRGGAANEKLFF. The chain couples TRBV23-1 to TRBJ1-4; D is possibly TRBD1 (6 bases). TRBV23-1 qualifies as an ORF whose function is uncertain. Trimming took off 5 bases at V and 3 bases at J, with 13 bases between the two ends. The CDR3 length is 15 residues.

The V call is TRBV6-8, the J call TRBJ1-2; 9 bases match TRBD1. The CDR3 runs 14 residues. J lost 0 bases, V lost 8 bases, and 4 bases had no gene match. Per the germline V gene, CDR1 is MNHGY and CDR2 is SAAAGT. CDR3 bases: TGTGCCAGCGGTGGGACAGGGTCTAACTATGGCTACACCTTC. This sequence encodes CASGGTGSNYGYTF.

V usage is TRBV19 and J usage is TRBJ1-4, with D possibly TRBD1 on 5 matching bases. Trimming removed 3 bases from V and 5 bases from J, with 10 bases in between. Germline V gene lookup returns CDR1 LNHDA and CDR2 SQIVND (reference sequence). The CDR3 runs to 14 residues. CDR3 DNA sequence: TGTGCCAGTAGTATTCGGCAGGGAAATGAAAAACTGTTTTTT. Protein sequence: CASSIRQGNEKLFF.